The 15 T cell receptor beta chains presented below share a single source sample, sequenced in a study of beta chain features in type 1 diabetes. The investigators reverse transcribed all of the isolated RNA, so they sequenced expressed TCRB transcripts. This table comes from immunoSEQ multiplex PCR, and its TCRdb copy is limited to in-frame clones, with some not included. The sample has fewer than 150,000 clones, 6% to 7.5% seen once. Sequencing was carried out using central memory CD4+ T cells from blood. These receptor sequences come from a woman aged 25 to 39 in good health.

The rearrangement uses TRBV6-6 and TRBJ2-1; 9 bases agree with TRBD2. There are 14 residues in the CDR3. The germline CDR1 and CDR2 sequences are MNHNY and SVGAGI (reference sequence). V lost 5 bases, J lost 6 bases, and 5 bases stayed unmatched. CDR3 DNA: TGTGCCAGCAGTGCAGCGGGAGGAACCAATGAGCAGTTCTTC. Translation: CASSAAGGTNEQFF.

Only a few counts were recorded for this clone. The V and J genes are TRBV5-1 and TRBJ2-2; 9 bases fit TRBD1. This CDR3 has 15 residues. The ends lost 4 bases at V and 2 bases at J; junction bases unmatched: 3. Germline CDR1 SGHRS, CDR2 YFSETQ. This CDR3 is CASSAGQGNTGELFF. The CDR3 bases are TGCGCCAGCAGCGCGGGACAGGGTAACACCGGGGAGCTGTTTTTT.

This clone was recorded a few times. V is TRBV7-6 and J is TRBJ1-5, with a possible D match to TRBD1 (5 bases). V lost 2 bases to trimming and J lost 7 bases, with 9 bases between them. The CDR3 is 13 residues long. CDR1 SGHVS and CDR2 FNYEAQ come from the germline V gene. The DNA of the CDR3 is TGTGCCAGCAGCTTATCAGGGTTCCAGCCCCAGCATTTT. Its protein product is CASSLSGFQPQHF.

The chain combines TRBV28 with TRBJ1-1; D call uncertain. Trimming pared 3 bases from V and 6 bases from J, leaving 8 bases between. Germline V gene sequence: CDR1 MDHEN, CDR2 SYDVKM. There are 12 residues in the CDR3. This CDR3 is CASSLVRSEAFF. The CDR3 region has the DNA TGTGCCAGCAGTTTGGTCAGGTCTGAAGCTTTCTTT. Full variable domain (rest looked up from reference TRBV28 and TRBJ1-1): DVKVTQSSRYLVKRTGEKVFLECVQDMDHENMFWYRQDPGLGLRLIYFSYDVKMKEKGDIPEGYSVSREKKERFSLILESASTNQTSMYLCASSLVRSEAFFGQGTRLTVV.

The rearrangement links TRBV7-2 to TRBJ1-1; D gene ambiguous. Germline CDR1 and CDR2: SGHTA and FQGNSA. The CDR3 contains 15 residues. V was pared by 5 bases and J by 1 base, with 14 bases between. Here the CDR3 reads CASSIGGSRNTEAFF. CDR3 nucleotides: TGTGCCAGCAGCATAGGAGGTTCACGGAACACTGAAGCTTTCTTT.

Only a few counts were recorded for this clone. V gene TRBV4-3 combines with J gene TRBJ2-1, with a tentative D call TRBD2 (6 bases). Trimming removed 0 bases at V and 8 bases at J, with 17 bases between. This CDR3 contains 16 residues. Germline V gene lookup returns CDR1 LGHNA and CDR2 YSLEER. CDR3 bases: TGCGCCAGCAGCCAAGAGGGCAGCCTCACTAGCCATGAGCAGTTCTTC. Translation gives CASSQEGSLTSHEQFF.

The chain combines TRBV28 with TRBJ1-1; 8 nucleotides align to TRBD1. V trimming: 2 bases; J trimming: 7 bases; junction bases outside the gene matches: 6. Germline CDR1 and CDR2: MDHEN and SYDVKM. This CDR3 has 14 residues. The CDR3: CASSLNQGAGEAFF. CDR3 DNA sequence: TGTGCCAGCAGTTTAAACCAGGGGGCGGGTGAAGCTTTCTTT.

This clone occurred a few times. The chain carries TRBV18 and TRBJ1-5, with 7 nucleotides matching TRBD1. This CDR3 comprises 16 residues. CDR1 and CDR2 from the germline V gene are KGHSH and LQKENI. The V gene end was trimmed by 6 bases and the J gene end by 0 bases; junction bases not matched to a gene: 8. CDR3 sequence (DNA): TGTGCCAGCTCTAACGGACAGGTCGATAGCAATCAGCCCCAGCATTTT. Translating it yields CASSNGQVDSNQPQHF.

This rearrangement joins TRBV7-9 to TRBJ2-5; a weak D match, TRBD2 (7 bases). V shed 1 base and J shed 13 bases, with 16 bases lying between them. This CDR3 region has 13 residues. Per germline, CDR1 SEHNR and CDR2 FQNEAQ (reference sequence). DNA of the CDR3: TGTGCCAGCAGCTTAGGAGCGGGGTGGGGGCTGTACTTC. Its protein product is CASSLGAGWGLYF.

This sequence joins TRBV15 and TRBJ2-1, with 12 bases identical to TRBD2. The CDR3 runs 20 residues. Germline CDR1 LNHNV, CDR2 YYDKDF (reference sequence). Trimming at V came to 1 base and at J to 6 bases, leaving 16 bases not matched to a gene. CDR3 sequence: CATSRGESRLAGVGSNEQFF. The DNA of the CDR3 is TGTGCCACCAGCAGAGGGGAGTCCCGACTAGCGGGAGTGGGTAGCAATGAGCAGTTCTTC.

This clone was seen more than once but under ten times. V usage is TRBV7-2 and J usage is TRBJ2-6; 8 nucleotides line up with TRBD1. J lost 1 base, V lost 5 bases, and 7 bases had no gene match. Germline V lookup: CDR1 SGHTA, CDR2 FQGNSA. The CDR3 extends over 17 amino acids. CDR3 amino acids: CASSPRTGPSGANVLTF. As DNA, the CDR3 is TGTGCCAGCAGCCCCCGGACAGGGCCTTCTGGGGCCAACGTCCTGACTTTC. The full variable domain, completed using reference TRBV7-2 and TRBJ2-6, is GAGVSQSPSNKVTEKGKDVELRCDPISGHTALYWYRQSLGQGLEFLIYFQGNSAPDKSGLPSDRFSAERTGGSVSTLTIQRTQQEDSAVYLCASSPRTGPSGANVLTFGAGSRLTVL.

The sample holds a few counts of this clone. The gene calls are TRBV5-1 and TRBJ2-2; D is unresolved. The CDR3 length is 14 residues. The V gene lost 4 bases and the J gene lost 9 bases, with 16 bases spanning the gap. Germline lookup yields CDR1 SGHRS and CDR2 YFSETQ. This chain's CDR3 is CASSNPPPTRELFF. In DNA, the CDR3 is TGCGCCAGCAGCAACCCCCCACCCACAAGGGAGCTGTTTTTT.

The chain links TRBV28 to TRBJ2-1; the D gene is possibly TRBD2 (6 bases). From germline, CDR1 is MDHEN and CDR2 SYDVKM. V was clipped by 5 bases and J by 1 base, with 21 bases between them. The CDR3 runs 18 residues. The CDR3, as DNA: TGTGCCAGCAGTAGCTCCGGGACTTCCCTATTGTCCTACAATGAGCAGTTCTTC. It encodes CASSSSGTSLLSYNEQFF.

Only a few counts were recorded for this clone. The V gene is TRBV7-2, the J gene TRBJ2-7; weak D call: TRBD2 (5 bases). There are 15 residues in the CDR3. Trimming pared 0 bases from V and 3 bases from J, leaving 12 bases between. The V gene's germline CDR1 is SGHTA and CDR2 FQGNSA. CDR3 residues: CASSLAGAVRYEQYF. The CDR3 region has the DNA TGTGCCAGCAGCTTAGCGGGAGCCGTCCGCTACGAGCAGTACTTC.

As to this clone: A read error may produce the germline difference seen at one junction end. The genes are TRBV29-1 and TRBJ2-1, with 9 positions matching TRBD1. Germline CDR1 SQVTM, CDR2 ANQGSEA. The CDR3 is 14 amino acids. CDR3 in amino acids: CSVERDRVYNEQFF. Written as DNA, the CDR3 is TGCAGCGTTGAAAGGGACAGGGTGTACAATGAACAGTTCTTC.